These 24 T cell receptor beta chains came from one sample sequenced in a study of T-cell memory formation after mild COVID-19. TCRdb reprocessed the 5' RACE reads with MiXCR, giving one entry per CDR3 protein. The table shows roughly 50,000 distinct CDR3 sequences, with more than 10% occurring only once. Sequences were obtained from PBMCs or a T cell subset sorted from them (not recorded which). The receptors were sampled from a man younger than 30 who had mild COVID-19 (a few samples of this study predate the infection). Cell type and time point are not known.

This clonotype has a handful of counts. V is TRBV18 and J is TRBJ1-5; D unresolved. The germline V gene has CDR1 KGHSH and CDR2 LQKENI. CDR3 size: 14 residues. V was pared by 4 bases and J by 6 bases, with 13 bases between. The CDR3 loop is CASSRSYWGQPQHF. The CDR3 DNA reads TGTGCCAGCTCACGGAGTTATTGGGGTCAGCCCCAGCATTTT.

The V call is TRBV11-1, the J call TRBJ1-2; the D gene is possibly TRBD1 (5 bases). CDR3 length equals 12 residues. Between the trimmed V and J ends, which lost 5 bases and 2 bases, there was a span of 6 bases. Germline V gene data show CDR1 as SGHAT and CDR2 as FQDESV (reference sequence). CDR3 DNA: TGTGCCAGCAGCCGGGACAACTATGGCTACACCTTC. It encodes CASSRDNYGYTF.

This clonotype was counted between two and nine times. In nucleotides, the CDR3 is TGCAGTGCTAGAGATGGGAAAGGCACTGAAGCTTTCTTT. This encodes CSARDGKGTEAFF. This rearrangement joins TRBV20-1 to TRBJ1-1; D gene ambiguous. CDR1 DFQATT and CDR2 SNEGSKA come from the germline V gene (reference sequence). The length of the CDR3 is 13 residues. V lost 0 bases and J 4 bases, leaving 9 bases between the germline ends.

The sample holds a few counts of this clonotype. V gene TRBV28 combines with J gene TRBJ1-4; no clear D. Trimming removed 5 bases at V and 10 bases at J, with 14 bases between. The CDR3 has 13 amino acids. Per germline, CDR1 MDHEN and CDR2 SYDVKM. The CDR3 sequence is CASSANSGGKLFF. CDR3 DNA sequence: TGTGCCAGCAGTGCGAACAGCGGCGGAAAACTGTTTTTT. The full variable domain, in which reference TRBV28 and TRBJ1-4 provide the parts outside the CDR3, is DVKVTQSSRYLVKRTGEKVFLECVQDMDHENMFWYRQDPGLGLRLIYFSYDVKMKEKGDIPEGYSVSREKKERFSLILESASTNQTSMYLCASSANSGGKLFFGSGTQLSVL.

This clonotype was seen ten or more times. The rearrangement uses TRBV6-5 and TRBJ2-5; the D is unclear. Trimming removed 6 bases from V and 1 base from J, with 12 bases in between. CDR3 length equals 14 residues. Germline-derived CDR1 and CDR2 are MNHEY and SVGAGI. The CDR3 reads CASSPYRVQETQYF. CDR3 nucleotides: TGTGCCAGCAGCCCCTACAGAGTCCAAGAGACCCAGTACTTC.

The chain recombines TRBV2 with TRBJ2-3; TRBD2 is a possible D gene (6 bases). V lost 5 bases, J lost 3 bases, and 12 bases lay in between. There are 14 residues in the CDR3. The germline gives CDR1 SNHLY, CDR2 FYNNEI. This CDR3 is CASSSTSRTDTQYF. CDR3 nucleotide sequence: TGTGCCAGCAGTTCGACTAGTCGGACAGATACGCAGTATTTT.

This clonotype was seen a few times. The rearrangement links TRBV6-5 to TRBJ2-1, with TRBD1 matching over 8 bases. This CDR3 spans 13 amino acids. The germline CDR1 and CDR2 sequences are MNHEY and SVGAGI. The V segment lost 6 bases and the J segment 6 bases; nucleotides outside the gene matches: 4. This CDR3 is CASRTDRGNEQFF. The CDR3 DNA sequence: TGTGCCAGCAGAACTGACAGGGGCAATGAGCAGTTCTTC.

This chain joins TRBV10-3 and TRBJ1-6; possibly TRBD1 for D (5 bases). V shed 6 bases and J shed 6 bases, with 18 bases lying between them. The CDR3 has 16 amino acids. Germline V CDR1 and CDR2: ENHRY, SYGVKD. The CDR3 DNA sequence: TGTGCCATCAGGGCCCCCTCAGGGATAGGTAATTCACCCCTCCACTTT. As protein: CAIRAPSGIGNSPLHF.

This clonotype was found a few times. One base away lies a much larger clone, so this may be a sequencing read error. The conserved phenylalanine or tryptophan normally closing the CDR3 is absent here, so this likely arose from a read error. The chain couples TRBV5-1 to TRBJ2-7; D unclear. Between the trimmed V and J ends, which lost 0 bases and 3 bases, there was a span of 4 bases. The CDR3 sequence is 12 residues long. From germline, CDR1 is SGHRS and CDR2 YFSETQ. This CDR3 reads CASSLGDYEQYL. The CDR3 nucleotides read TGCGCCAGCAGCTTGGGCGACTACGAGCAGTACTTA.

The V call is TRBV15, the J call TRBJ2-1, with TRBD1 matching 7 bases. The germline CDR1 and CDR2 sequences are LNHNV and YYDKDF (reference sequence). V trimming: 1 base; J trimming: 10 bases; junction bases outside the gene matches: 4. This CDR3 spans 13 amino acids. CDR3 sequence reads: CATSRGQGGEQFF. CDR3 nucleotide sequence: TGTGCCACCAGCAGAGGACAGGGCGGCGAGCAGTTCTTC.

There are many counts of this clonotype. This chain connects TRBV7-7 to TRBJ2-1, with 7 bases fitting TRBD2. Germline V gives CDR1 SSHAT, CDR2 FNYEAQ (reference sequence). The CDR3 consists of 11 residues. Trimming took 5 bases from V and 9 from J; bases not matched to a gene: 1. The DNA of the CDR3 is TGTGCCAGCAGCGGCGGGGGTGAGCAGTTCTTC. This translates into CASSGGGEQFF. The whole variable domain, filled in from reference TRBV7-7 and TRBJ2-1, reads GAGVSQSPRYKVTKRGQDVTLRCDPISSHATLYWYQQALGQGPEFLTYFNYEAQPDKSGLPSDRFSAERPEGSISTLTIQRTEQRDSAMYRCASSGGGEQFFGPGTRLTVL.

V usage is TRBV28 and J usage is TRBJ2-7; 10 positions agree with TRBD2. Per germline, CDR1 MDHEN and CDR2 SYDVKM. The CDR3 consists of 14 residues. V was pared by 4 bases and J by 5 bases, with 5 bases of the junction left unmatched. The CDR3 DNA sequence: TGTGCCAGCAGTTCCTCCGGGACTAGCGACGAGCAGTACGTC. It codes for CASSSSGTSDEQYV.

This clonotype has a handful of counts. The V gene is TRBV7-8, the J gene TRBJ2-7, with D tentatively TRBD1 (6 bases). The V end was cut by 0 bases, the J end by 4 bases, with 13 bases between. There are 15 residues in the CDR3. Germline CDR1 and CDR2: SGHVS and FQNEAQ. CDR3: CASSLAPGAGYEQYF. DNA of the CDR3: TGTGCCAGCAGCTTAGCCCCAGGGGCAGGATACGAGCAGTACTTC.

J is TRBJ1-5 and V is TRBV29-1; D is possibly TRBD1 (5 bases). The CDR3 sequence is 14 residues long. With 6 bases removed from V and 4 bases from J, the gap between germline ends came to 16 bases. Germline CDR1 and CDR2: SQVTM and ANQGSEA. DNA for the CDR3: TGCAGCGTGTCCCGGGACGGAGGGAATCAGCCCCAGCATTTT. Translation: CSVSRDGGNQPQHF.

This clonotype was recorded at least ten times. J is TRBJ2-6 and V is TRBV12-3 or TRBV12-4; D is uncertain. V lost 4 bases, J lost 1 base, and 11 bases lay in between. CDR3 size: 16 residues. The CDR3 loop is CASSSIQISGANVLTF. The CDR3 nucleotides read TGTGCCAGCAGTTCCATACAGATTTCTGGGGCCAACGTCCTGACTTTC.

This clonotype was counted only a few times. The chain has TRBV5-1 and TRBJ1-3; D is undetermined. Trimming left V 4 bases short and J 3 bases short, with 11 bases between. The CDR3 runs to 14 residues. Germline V CDR1 and CDR2: SGHRS, YFSETQ. CDR3 in DNA: TGCGCCAGCAGCGAGGGCCTCGGTGGAAACACCATATATTTT. This codes for CASSEGLGGNTIYF.

This clonotype has a count of ten or more. This sequence joins TRBV29-1 and TRBJ2-3; 8 bases line up with TRBD2. The V gene's germline CDR1 is SQVTM and CDR2 ANQGSEA. Unmatched junction bases numbered 10, after V lost 4 bases and J lost 1 base. The CDR3 spans 16 residues. The CDR3 spells CSVVRLAGIRTDTQYF. The CDR3 DNA reads TGCAGCGTTGTTCGTTTAGCGGGGATTCGCACAGATACGCAGTATTTT.

With regard to this clonotype: Possible read error: a much larger clone is one base away. The CDR3 sequence is CASSLADPKETQYF. DNA of the CDR3: TGTGCCAGCAGCTTGGCGGACCCCAAAGAGACCCAGTACTTC. The chain employs TRBV5-6 and TRBJ2-5; no clear D gene. Trimming left V 0 bases short and J 3 bases short, with 9 bases between. Germline CDR1 reads SGHDT; CDR2 reads YYEEEE. This CDR3 has 14 amino acids.

This clonotype was seen a few times. The chain combines TRBV7-2 with TRBJ2-5, with 7 bases aligning to TRBD1. Trimming took 2 bases from V and 5 from J; bases not matched to a gene: 8. Germline assignment: CDR1 SGHTA and CDR2 FQGNSA. The CDR3 contains 15 residues. The CDR3 DNA follows: TGTGCCAGCAGCTTAAGGGGGCTGGGGCTGGAGACCCAGTACTTC. Its protein is CASSLRGLGLETQYF.

This clonotype was counted at least ten times. The CDR3 DNA follows: TGCGCCAGCAGCCCTAGGGGGGGTAGCACAGATACGCAGTATTTT. Protein product: CASSPRGGSTDTQYF. The V and J genes are TRBV4-3 and TRBJ2-3; possibly TRBD2 for D (7 bases). The V end lost 4 bases, the J end lost 0 bases, and 11 bases lay between the germline ends. Germline assignment: CDR1 LGHNA and CDR2 YSLEER. There are 15 residues in the CDR3.

This chain joins TRBV3-1 and TRBJ1-4; TRBD1 agrees at 8 bases. Per germline, CDR1 LGHDT and CDR2 YNNKEL (reference sequence). CDR3 size: 15 residues. V lost 4 bases, J lost 4 bases, and 5 bases stayed unmatched. The CDR3 nucleotides read TGTGCCAGCAGCCGAGGACAGGGCTATAATGAAAAACTGTTTTTT. Its protein is CASSRGQGYNEKLFF.

This clonotype was detected only a few times. V gene TRBV20-1 combines with J gene TRBJ1-1; possibly TRBD1 for D (5 bases). V was cut by 0 bases and J by 1 base, with 15 bases left in between. Germline CDR1 reads DFQATT; CDR2 reads SNEGSKA (reference sequence). The CDR3 contains 16 residues. The CDR3 DNA sequence: TGCAGTGCTAGAGATCCCCGGGGGGAGTGGAACACTGAAGCTTTCTTT. It encodes CSARDPRGEWNTEAFF.

This clonotype occurred many times. The J gene is TRBJ2-2, the V gene TRBV7-9, with D possibly being TRBD1 or TRBD2 (5 bases each). Germline CDR1 is SEHNR and CDR2 is FQNEAQ (reference sequence). Trimming pared 5 bases from V and 8 bases from J, leaving 18 bases between. The CDR3 consists of 15 residues. The CDR3 is CASSKPGRPRGELFF. The CDR3 bases are TGTGCCAGCAGCAAGCCGGGACGCCCTAGGGGGGAGCTGTTTTTT.

This clonotype has more than one count but fewer than ten. The rearrangement joins TRBV7-8 to TRBJ1-4; TRBD1 is a possible D gene (5 bases). CDR3 length: 14 amino acids. The V and J ends lost 2 bases and 5 bases respectively, with 9 bases between them. From germline, CDR1 is SGHVS and CDR2 FQNEAQ. The CDR3 DNA is TGTGCCAGCAGCTTAAGCAGGGAGAATGAAAAACTGTTTTTT. Protein sequence: CASSLSRENEKLFF.